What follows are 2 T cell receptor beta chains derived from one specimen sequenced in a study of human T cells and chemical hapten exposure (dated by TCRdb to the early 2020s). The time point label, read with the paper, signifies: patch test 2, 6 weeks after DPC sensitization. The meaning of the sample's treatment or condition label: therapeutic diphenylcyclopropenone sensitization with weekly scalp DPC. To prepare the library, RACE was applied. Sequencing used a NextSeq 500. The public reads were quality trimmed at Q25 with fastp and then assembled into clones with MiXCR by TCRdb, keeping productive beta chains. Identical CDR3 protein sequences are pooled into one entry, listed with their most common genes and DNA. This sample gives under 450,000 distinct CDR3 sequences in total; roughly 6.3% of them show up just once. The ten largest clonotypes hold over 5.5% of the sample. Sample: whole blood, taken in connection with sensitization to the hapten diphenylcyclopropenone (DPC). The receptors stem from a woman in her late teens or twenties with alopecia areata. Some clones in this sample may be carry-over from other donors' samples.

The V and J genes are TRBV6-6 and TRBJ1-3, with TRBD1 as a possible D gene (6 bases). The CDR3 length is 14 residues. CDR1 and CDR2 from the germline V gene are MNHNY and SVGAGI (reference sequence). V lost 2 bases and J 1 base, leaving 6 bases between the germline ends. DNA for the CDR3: TGTGCCAGCAGTTACACAGGGTCTGGAAACACCATATATTTT. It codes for CASSYTGSGNTIYF.

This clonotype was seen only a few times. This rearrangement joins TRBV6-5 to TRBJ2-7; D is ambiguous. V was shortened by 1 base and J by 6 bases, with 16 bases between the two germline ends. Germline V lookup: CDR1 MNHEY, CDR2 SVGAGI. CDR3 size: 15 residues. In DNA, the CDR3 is TGTGCCAGCAGTTACTATTGGTCGCCAATTTCCGAGCAGTACTTC. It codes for CASSYYWSPISEQYF.